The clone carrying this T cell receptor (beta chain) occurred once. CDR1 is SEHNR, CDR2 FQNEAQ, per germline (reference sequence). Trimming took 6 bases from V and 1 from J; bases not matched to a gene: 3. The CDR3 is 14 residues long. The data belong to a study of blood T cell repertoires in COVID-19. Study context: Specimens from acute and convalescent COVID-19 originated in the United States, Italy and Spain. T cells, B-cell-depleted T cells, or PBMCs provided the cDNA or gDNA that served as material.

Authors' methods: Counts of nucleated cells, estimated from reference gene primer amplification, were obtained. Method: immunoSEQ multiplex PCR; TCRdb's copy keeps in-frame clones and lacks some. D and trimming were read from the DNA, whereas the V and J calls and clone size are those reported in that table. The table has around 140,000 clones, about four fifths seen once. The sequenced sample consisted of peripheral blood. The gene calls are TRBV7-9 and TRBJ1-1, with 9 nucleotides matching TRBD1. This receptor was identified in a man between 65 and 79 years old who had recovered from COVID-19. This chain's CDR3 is CASRVGQGNTEAFF. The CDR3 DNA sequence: TGTGCCAGCAGGGTGGGACAGGGGAACACTGAAGCTTTCTTT.